A selection of T cell receptor beta chains follows, all from one sample in a study of T cells in Graves' hyperthyroidism and ophthalmopathy. MiXCR, run by TCRdb on the multiplex PCR reads, gives a single entry per CDR3 protein. The repertoire holds approximately 480,000 distinct CDR3 sequences, around 21% seen once, with about a quarter in the top ten. Sequenced: blood. The receptor set was obtained from a young man with Graves' hyperthyroidism. The conserved cysteine and the conserved F or W are not part of the CDR3 here.

>TRBV9|TRBJ1-2
ASSVEDRFYGYT
>TRBV15|TRBJ2-7
ATSRDTEINLYEQY
>TRBV2|TRBJ1-1
ASRGPENTEAF
>TRBV6-5|TRBJ1-2
ASSFGTYYGYT
>TRBV10-3|TRBJ2-7
AISATGNYEQY
>TRBV12-3/TRBV12-4|TRBJ2-2
ASRAGFAGELF
>TRBV6-1|TRBJ1-1
ASSEGWGEAF
>TRBV12-3/TRBV12-4|TRBJ1-5
ASSPDRVGASNQPQH
>TRBV27|TRBJ1-2
ASRRTGGVRGYT
>TRBV30|TRBJ2-5
AWSVLSGGASKTQY
>TRBV28|TRBJ1-2
ASSSLLGDYGYT
>TRBV2|TRBJ2-7
ASSEPSYEQY
>TRBV2|TRBJ2-2
ASSRERGDHTGELF
>TRBV30|TRBJ2-7
AWSVGGLSSYEQY
>TRBV12-3/TRBV12-4|TRBJ1-5
ASSLAGAANQPQH
>TRBV28|TRBJ1-2
ASSLGPQGGGYT
>TRBV7-8|TRBJ1-5
ASSLEVHQPQH
>TRBV28|TRBJ1-1
ASRRRDRPTEAF
>TRBV30|TRBJ2-7
AWSVLRPAYEQY
>TRBV12-3/TRBV12-4|TRBJ1-3
ASSTTGSSGNTIY
>TRBV7-8|TRBJ2-5
ASSFNVETQY
>TRBV29-1|TRBJ2-5
SSSSEGQGRETQY
>TRBV24-1|TRBJ1-2
ATSGRTSQGLNYGYT
>TRBV6-1|TRBJ2-5
ASRTLYQETQY
>TRBV20-1|TRBJ2-7
SAIIREKPYEQY
>TRBV28|TRBJ1-5
ASSFQAFGVANQPQH
>TRBV18|TRBJ2-2
ASSSTRQAPNTGELF
>TRBV12-3/TRBV12-4|TRBJ1-3
ASSLGRLENTIY
>TRBV30|TRBJ1-2
AFLRQGRGYGYT
>TRBV6-2/TRBV6-3|TRBJ2-7
ASSYPGLAGGLANEQY
>TRBV6-5|TRBJ2-7
ASSNTGNSYEQY
>TRBV9|TRBJ2-7
ASSVEGVSYEQY
>TRBV12-3/TRBV12-4|TRBJ2-7
ASRRAGGASYEQY
>TRBV5-1|TRBJ1-1
ASSLAGIGTEAF
>TRBV7-8|TRBJ1-3
ASSLAIQLPVNTIY
>TRBV30|TRBJ1-1
AWSPRQGMWNTEAS
>TRBV12-3/TRBV12-4|TRBJ2-4
ASSFGRANKNIQY
>TRBV4-1|TRBJ1-2
ASSQDLTSGTLYT
>TRBV12-3/TRBV12-4|TRBJ2-5
AINARAQETQY
>TRBV9|TRBJ1-2
ASNPTGINYGYT